The 2 T cell receptor beta chains in this list originate from one sample, sequenced in a study of shared clonotypes between healthy human individuals. Data came from immunoSEQ multiplex PCR; TCRdb stores just in-frame clones and leaves some out. The sample includes roughly 2,000,000 clones, 90% to 95% of them seen just once. Positive CCR7 selection of CD45RO-negative cells yielded the naive CD8 cells, and terminally differentiated effector memory CD45RA+ cells were excluded. The sample taken for sequencing was naive CD8+ T cells from PBMCs. These receptors all come from a man aged 18 to 29 in good health. Some clones in this sample may be carry-over from other donors' samples.

The V gene is TRBV11-2, the J gene TRBJ1-2, with D unresolved. Trimming left V 1 base short and J 8 bases short, with 23 bases between. The CDR3 consists of 17 residues. The germline V gene has CDR1 SGHAT and CDR2 FQNNGV. CDR3 sequence (DNA): TGTGCCAGCAGCTTAGGTCCATTCACATTCGGGTCCGGCGGCTACACCTTC. It translates to CASSLGPFTFGSGGYTF.

The genes are TRBV29-1 and TRBJ1-2; 7 nucleotides agree with TRBD1. V lost 4 bases and J lost 2; bases outside the gene matches: 7. This CDR3 has 14 amino acids. CDR1 and CDR2 (germline): SQVTM, ANQGSEA. The CDR3 DNA reads as TGCAGCGTTGTGAGCGCGGGACAGAACTATGGCTACACCTTC. This translates into CSVVSAGQNYGYTF.